One TCR beta chain is described in this entry. Its antigen remains unidentified. Base-call qualities are not available, and no considerably larger clone is one nucleotide away. Measured from the cysteine to the phenylalanine, the CDR3 is 12 residues long. The DNA shown is the 36-base CDR3, in frame from base 1. Relative to germline, V is 0 bases shorter and J is 1 base shorter, with 4 bases between their ends. From a lookup of the germline V gene (reference sequence), CDR1 and CDR2 are GTSNPN and SVGIG. The data derive from a study of blood T cell repertoires in COVID-19 (dated by TCRdb to about 2020). Context from the whole study: Samples covering the acute and convalescent phases of COVID-19 were provided by collaborators in the United States, Italy and Spain. The material from the prospective study consisted of cDNA or gDNA derived from T cells, B-cell-depleted T cells, or PBMCs. Samples came from the ongoing ImmuneRACE study (first 160 participants) plus 1,254 subjects from 6 global collaborators. The dataset comprised deeply sampled blood TCRbeta repertoires from subjects exposed to, actively infected with, or recovered from COVID-19. A freely available public database, intended as a resource for researchers studying the immune response to SARS-CoV-2, is where the repertoires were released. A de-identified subject ID, COVID-19 status, age in years and sex were almost always included in the sample metadata. Where HLA class I and class II types were available, the types were taken from metadata supplied by the sample provider, not from assay-based typing.

The immunoSEQ Assay, a bias-controlled multiplex PCR, was used to amplify TCRbeta CDR3 regions from genomic DNA. On the study's bioinformatics: Within the assay, amplification of reference gene primers was used to estimate how many nucleated cells each sample contained. To quantify the absolute abundance of each unique TCRbeta CDR3 rearrangement, sequence reads were collapsed and filtered. For each sample, productive Simpson clonality was calculated as the square root of Simpson's diversity index over productive rearrangements. This is the immuneACCESS table as TCRdb keeps it, with only in-frame sequences that have V and J called. A part of the clones is gone; compared with another copy, unresolved V genes explain less than half, and the rest is unexplained. The D gene and trimming were derived from the DNA, and the V and J assignments and clone size from that table. The sample profile shows some 150,000 clones; 80% to 90% of them were found once. Of the sample, about 15% falls within the top ten clones.

The investigation overall reported the following: The quantity of clinical and demographic metadata differed by source and by participant and was supplied without curation.

The collaborating institutions used their own protocols to collect whole blood in K2EDTA tubes. For TCRbeta analysis, collaborators shipped samples in one of three forms: frozen whole blood, isolated PBMCs, or DNA extracted from either of those sample types. The receptor's source is a woman aged 40 to 49 with acute or convalescent COVID-19. The rearranged chain carries TRBV30 and TRBJ2-7; no D segment can be confidently identified. Sequences were obtained from peripheral blood. The DNA reads as follows: TGTGCCTGGAGTGTCAGATCCTACGAGCAGTACTTC. It specifies CAWSVRSYEQYF.